The 16 T cell receptor beta chains below come from one sample, sequenced in a study of OX40 agonist ivuxolimab in advanced cancers. The data were produced by immunoSEQ multiplex PCR, yet TCRdb's version contains in-frame clones alone and is incomplete. This repertoire shows some 72,000 clones, roughly 90% found once; its top ten account for approximately 11%. The sequences come from CD4+ or CD8+ T cells sorted from blood, collected in a trial of the OX40 agonist ivuxolimab. The receptors here all came from an adult with an advanced solid tumor such as melanoma, head and neck, liver or kidney cancer.

The chain uses TRBV6-5 and TRBJ2-1; TRBD1 matches 10 bases. V lost 6 bases to trimming and J lost 4 bases; unmatched junction nucleotides: 6. The CDR3 loop spans 15 amino acids. CDR1 MNHEY and CDR2 SVGAGI come from the germline V gene. CDR3 region: CASRLGTGAYNEQFF. In DNA form, the CDR3 reads TGTGCCAGCAGACTCGGGACAGGGGCTTACAATGAGCAGTTCTTC.

The gene calls are TRBV7-2 and TRBJ2-3; the D gene is possibly TRBD2 (6 bases). Per germline, CDR1 SGHTA and CDR2 FQGNSA. The CDR3 extends over 16 amino acids. Trimming cost V 1 base and J 4 bases, with 15 bases left between them. The CDR3 DNA sequence: TGTGCCAGCAGCTTAGACATACTGGGGGGTGCAGATACGCAGTATTTT. Translation gives CASSLDILGGADTQYF.

This clone qualifies as large. This chain uses TRBV5-1 with TRBJ1-1; maybe TRBD1 (5 bases). The CDR3 spans 12 residues. V lost 0 bases and J lost 9, with 9 bases in between. Germline-derived CDR1 and CDR2 are SGHRS and YFSETQ. For the CDR3, the DNA is TGCGCCAGCAGCTTGGTTCGGGGCCAAGCTTTCTTT. Translation: CASSLVRGQAFF.

This clone was recorded only once. J is TRBJ2-1 and V is TRBV2; no clear D gene. Trimming shortened V by 8 bases and J by 5 bases, and 13 bases separated the two germline ends. This CDR3 is 13 amino acids long. CDR1 and CDR2 from the germline V gene are SNHLY and FYNNEI. The CDR3 DNA follows: TGTGCCAGCGGGTCGGAAAGGGACAATGAGCAGTTCTTC. Translating gives CASGSERDNEQFF.

The rearrangement uses TRBV7-3 and TRBJ2-5, with D maybe TRBD2 (7 bases). Between the trimmed V and J ends, which lost 4 bases and 1 base, there was a span of 10 bases. This CDR3 spans 14 amino acids. The germline V gene has CDR1 SGHTA and CDR2 FQGTGA. The CDR3 sequence: CASSYGGPQETQYF. Here the CDR3 DNA reads TGTGCCAGCAGCTACGGGGGGCCCCAAGAGACCCAGTACTTC.

The gene calls are TRBV2 and TRBJ1-1, with D maybe TRBD1 (5 bases). The CDR3 sequence is 14 residues long. Germline V gives CDR1 SNHLY, CDR2 FYNNEI. V lost 4 bases to trimming and J lost 0 bases, with 9 bases between them. CDR3 in amino acids: CASSVGVMNTEAFF. The CDR3 DNA reads as TGTGCCAGCAGTGTAGGGGTCATGAACACTGAAGCTTTCTTT. The full variable domain, with the rest looked up from reference TRBV2 and TRBJ1-1, is EPEVTQTPSHQVTQMGQEVILRCVPISNHLYFYWYRQILGQKVEFLVSFYNNEISEKSEIFDDQFSVERPDGSNFTLKIRSTKLEDSAMYFCASSVGVMNTEAFFGQGTRLTVV.

On this clone itself: Additional DNA sequences in this sample encode the identical CDR3. The J gene is TRBJ1-1, the V gene TRBV9, with D uncertain. Germline lookup yields CDR1 SGDLS and CDR2 YYNGEE. Deletions cut 4 bases from V and 3 bases from J, with 7 bases between. CDR3 length: 12 residues. CDR3 amino acids: CASSPEDTEAFF. The CDR3 region has the DNA TGTGCCAGCAGCCCTGAGGACACTGAAGCTTTCTTT.

This sequence joins TRBV7-4 and TRBJ1-1; D unclear. There are 15 residues in the CDR3. Trimming stripped 3 bases from V and 4 bases from J, with 15 bases between. Looked up from germline, CDR1 is SGHVT and CDR2 is SQSDAQ. The CDR3 DNA sequence: TGTGCCAGCAGCTTGAAGAGGGATCGGGGCACTGAAGCTTTCTTT. Translated, it gives CASSLKRDRGTEAFF.

This chain links TRBV6-1 with TRBJ2-7, with a weak D call TRBD1 (6 bases). CDR3 length: 13 amino acids. Per germline, CDR1 MNHNS and CDR2 SASEGT. Trimming took off 8 bases at V and 5 bases at J, with 16 bases between the two ends. CDR3 bases: TGTGCCAGCGGTTTCCGGGACACCCACGAGCAGTACTTC. Residues: CASGFRDTHEQYF.

This clone was counted between two and nine times. This chain uses TRBV9 with TRBJ2-1; maybe TRBD2 (6 bases). CDR3 length equals 17 residues. V lost 3 bases to trimming and J lost 4 bases, with 20 bases between them. Germline V gene lookup returns CDR1 SGDLS and CDR2 YYNGEE. The CDR3 DNA is TGTGCCAGCAGCGCCGGGTGGGGCGGGGCCAAATACAATGAGCAGTTCTTC. Its protein product is CASSAGWGGAKYNEQFF.

The chain has TRBV14 and TRBJ2-3, with 8 bases identical to TRBD1. Germline CDR1 reads SGHDN; CDR2 reads FVKESK. Trimming at V came to 4 bases and at J to 2 bases, leaving 2 bases not matched to a gene. The CDR3 runs to 14 residues. The CDR3 sequence: CASSLTGVTDTQYF. CDR3 coding DNA: TGTGCCAGCAGCCTGACAGGGGTCACAGATACGCAGTATTTT.

This chain uses TRBV27 with TRBJ1-2; 7 bases agree with TRBD1. Losses at the gene ends were 5 bases for V and 5 bases for J; bases not matched to a gene: 11. The germline V gene has CDR1 MNHEY and CDR2 SMNVEV (reference sequence). This CDR3 is built from 15 residues. The CDR3 here is CASSTRQGDRYGYTF. The CDR3 coding sequence is TGTGCCAGCAGTACAAGACAGGGCGACCGGTATGGCTACACCTTC.

The CDR3 region is CASSHFVGGTDTQYF. The CDR3 DNA sequence: TGTGCCAGCAGCCATTTCGTCGGCGGGACAGATACGCAGTATTTT. The V and J genes are TRBV27 and TRBJ2-3; tentative D call: TRBD2 (5 bases). The CDR3 length is 15 residues. CDR1 is MNHEY and CDR2 is SMNVEV in the germline V gene (reference sequence). Between the trimmed V and J ends, which lost 6 bases and 3 bases, there was a span of 16 bases.

The chain is built from TRBV6-5 and TRBJ2-7; 11 positions match TRBD1. This CDR3 is 15 amino acids long. Trimming cost V 2 bases and J 5 bases; bases outside gene matches: 5. CDR1 MNHEY and CDR2 SVGAGI come from the germline V gene. The CDR3 loop reads CASSYIGQGANEQYF. In nucleotides, the CDR3 is TGTGCCAGCAGTTACATAGGACAGGGGGCCAACGAGCAGTACTTC.

This chain uses TRBV7-3 with TRBJ2-1; maybe TRBD2 (6 bases). V was trimmed by 2 bases and J by 0 bases, leaving 8 bases between them. This CDR3 is 15 amino acids long. CDR1 is SGHTA and CDR2 is FQGTGA in the germline V gene. The CDR3 protein is CASSLGGNSYNEQFF. Here the CDR3 DNA reads TGTGCCAGCAGCTTAGGAGGGAACTCCTACAATGAGCAGTTCTTC.

This chain uses TRBV7-7 with TRBJ2-5; 9 positions agree with TRBD2. Germline V gives CDR1 SSHAT, CDR2 FNYEAQ (reference sequence). There are 15 residues in the CDR3. J was trimmed by 4 bases and V by 6 bases; bases with no gene match: 9. CDR3 nucleotides: TGTGCCAGCAGTTCAAGCGGGGGGTGGGGAGAGACCCAGTACTTC. It codes for CASSSSGGWGETQYF.